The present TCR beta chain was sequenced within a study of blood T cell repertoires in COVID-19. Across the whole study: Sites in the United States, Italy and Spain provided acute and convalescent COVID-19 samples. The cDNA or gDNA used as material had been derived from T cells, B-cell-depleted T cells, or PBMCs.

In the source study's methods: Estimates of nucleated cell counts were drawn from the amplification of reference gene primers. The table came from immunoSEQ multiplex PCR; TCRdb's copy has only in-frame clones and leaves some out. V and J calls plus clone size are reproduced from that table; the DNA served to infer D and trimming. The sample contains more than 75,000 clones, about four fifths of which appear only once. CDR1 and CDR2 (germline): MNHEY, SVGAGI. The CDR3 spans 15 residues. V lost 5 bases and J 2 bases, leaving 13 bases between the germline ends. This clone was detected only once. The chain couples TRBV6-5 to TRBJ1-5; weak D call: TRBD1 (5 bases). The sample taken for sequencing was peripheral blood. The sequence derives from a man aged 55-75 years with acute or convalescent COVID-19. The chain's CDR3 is CASSLLQGGNQPQHF. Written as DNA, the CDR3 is TGTGCCAGCAGTCTTCTCCAGGGTGGCAATCAGCCCCAGCATTTT.